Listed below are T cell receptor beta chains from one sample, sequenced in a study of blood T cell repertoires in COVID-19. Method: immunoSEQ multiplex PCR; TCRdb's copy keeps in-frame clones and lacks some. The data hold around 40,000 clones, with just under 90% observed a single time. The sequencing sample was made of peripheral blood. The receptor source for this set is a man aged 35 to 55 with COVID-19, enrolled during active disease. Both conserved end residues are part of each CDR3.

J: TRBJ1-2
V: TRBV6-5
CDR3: CASSYSFRDGYTF

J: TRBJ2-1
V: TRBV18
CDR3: CASSLTHQGSYNEQFF

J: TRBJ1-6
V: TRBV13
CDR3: CASSALTGEGSPLHF

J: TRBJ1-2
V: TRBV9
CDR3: CASSGDNNYGYTF

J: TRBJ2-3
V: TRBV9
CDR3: CASSVGGADTQYF

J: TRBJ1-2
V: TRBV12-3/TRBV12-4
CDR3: CASQDRGKYGYTF

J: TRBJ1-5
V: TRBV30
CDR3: CAWSAGQGSQPQHF

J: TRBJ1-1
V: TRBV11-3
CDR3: CASSLEGGEAEAFF

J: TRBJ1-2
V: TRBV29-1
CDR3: CSVEGVEGAGLKGYTF

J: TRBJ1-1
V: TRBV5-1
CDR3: CASSLGVLTGEAFF

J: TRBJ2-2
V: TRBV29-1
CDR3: CSADREDTGELFF

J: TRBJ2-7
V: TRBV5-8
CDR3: CASSTASSGRPF

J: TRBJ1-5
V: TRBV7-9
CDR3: CASSDGGSGNQPQHF

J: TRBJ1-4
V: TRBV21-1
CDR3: CASSKGVSGATNEKLFF

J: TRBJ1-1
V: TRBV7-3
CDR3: CASSLGEITEAFF

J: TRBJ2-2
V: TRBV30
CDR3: CAWSEQGYTGELFF

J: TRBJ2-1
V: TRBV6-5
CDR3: CASRLETNEQFF

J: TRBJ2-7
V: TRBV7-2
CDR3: CASSLGLAGASYEQYF

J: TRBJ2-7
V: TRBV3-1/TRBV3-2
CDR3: CASSQGGRGWNF

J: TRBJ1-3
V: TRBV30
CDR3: CALQISGNTIYF

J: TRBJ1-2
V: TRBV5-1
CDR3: CASSIEPGTASGYTF

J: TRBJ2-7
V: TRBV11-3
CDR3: CASSLGQGAIEQYF

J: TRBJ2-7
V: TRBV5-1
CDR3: CASSGQNEQYF

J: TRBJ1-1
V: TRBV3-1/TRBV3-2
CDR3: CASSQEGQGIYEAFF

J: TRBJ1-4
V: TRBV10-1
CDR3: CASSFDNGKLFF

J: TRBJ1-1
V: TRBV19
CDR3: CASSWEGIVYTEAFF

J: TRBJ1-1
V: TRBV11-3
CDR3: CASGDRLTNTEAFF

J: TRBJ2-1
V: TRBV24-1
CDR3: CATSDPGGDNEQFF

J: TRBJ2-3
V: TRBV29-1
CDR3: CSDKRTSGPSTDTQYF

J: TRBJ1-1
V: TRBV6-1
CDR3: CASSEGAIMNTEAFF

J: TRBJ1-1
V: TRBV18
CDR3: CASSPRGINTEAFF

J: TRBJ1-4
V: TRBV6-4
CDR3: CASTAPDTTNEKLFF

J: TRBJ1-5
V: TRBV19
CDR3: CASSIPGRGSNQPQHF

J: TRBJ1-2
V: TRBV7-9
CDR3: CASGGGTYGYTF

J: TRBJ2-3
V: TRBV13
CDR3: CASSQGLAGVDTQYF

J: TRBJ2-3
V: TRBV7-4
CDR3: CASSSRTSGSGTDTQYF

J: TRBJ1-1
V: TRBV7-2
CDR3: CASSPSGDRGTEAFF

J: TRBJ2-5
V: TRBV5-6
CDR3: CASSLRQGADDQETQYF

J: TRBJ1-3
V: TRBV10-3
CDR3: CAISESVTTGNTIYF

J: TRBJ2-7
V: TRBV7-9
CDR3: CASSAWGQGAGGEQYF

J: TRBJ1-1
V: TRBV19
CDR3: CASRGPGQGVTGAFF

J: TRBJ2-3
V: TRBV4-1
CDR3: CASSQVGGDTQYF

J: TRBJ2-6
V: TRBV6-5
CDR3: CASGQGSPGANVLTF

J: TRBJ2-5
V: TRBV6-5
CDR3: CASRLTVSGTQYF

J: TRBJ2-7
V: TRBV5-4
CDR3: CASSLGAKQYF

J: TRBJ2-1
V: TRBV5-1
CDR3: CASSLMGLARHEQFF

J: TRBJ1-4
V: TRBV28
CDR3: CASQPLGAREKLFF

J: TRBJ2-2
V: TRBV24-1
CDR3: CATSDPQGRLDTGELFF

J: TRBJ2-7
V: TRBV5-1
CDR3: CASSLVTSGSHEQYF

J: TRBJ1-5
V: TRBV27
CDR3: CASSLQYNQPQHF

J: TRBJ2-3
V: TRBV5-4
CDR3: CASSLQLAGGLSTDTQYF

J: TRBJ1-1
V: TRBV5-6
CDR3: CASSGRVNTEAFF